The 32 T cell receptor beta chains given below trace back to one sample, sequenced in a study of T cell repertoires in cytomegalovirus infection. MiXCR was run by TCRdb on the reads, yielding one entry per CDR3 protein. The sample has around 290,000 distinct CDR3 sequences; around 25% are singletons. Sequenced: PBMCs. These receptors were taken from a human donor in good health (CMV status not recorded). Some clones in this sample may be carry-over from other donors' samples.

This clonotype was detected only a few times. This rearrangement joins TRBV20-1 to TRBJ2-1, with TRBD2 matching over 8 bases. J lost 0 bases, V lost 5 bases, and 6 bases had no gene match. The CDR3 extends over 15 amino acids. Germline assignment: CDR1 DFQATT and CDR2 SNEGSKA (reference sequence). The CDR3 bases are TGCAGTGCTTTAGCGGGAATAAGCTCCTACAATGAGCAGTTCTTC. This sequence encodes CSALAGISSYNEQFF.

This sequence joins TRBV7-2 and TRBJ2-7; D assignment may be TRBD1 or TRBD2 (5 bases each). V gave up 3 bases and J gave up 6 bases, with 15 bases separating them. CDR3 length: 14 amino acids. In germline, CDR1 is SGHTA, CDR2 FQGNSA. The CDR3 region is CASSFTGPAGEQYF. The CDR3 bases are TGTGCCAGCAGCTTTACGGGACCCGCCGGCGAGCAGTACTTC.

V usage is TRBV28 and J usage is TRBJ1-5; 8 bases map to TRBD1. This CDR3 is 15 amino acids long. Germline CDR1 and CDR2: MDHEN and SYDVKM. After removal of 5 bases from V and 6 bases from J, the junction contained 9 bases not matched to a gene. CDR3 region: CASSQDRGSRQPQHF. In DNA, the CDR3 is TGTGCCAGCAGTCAAGACAGGGGCTCACGTCAGCCCCAGCATTTT.

The CDR3, as DNA: TGTGCCACCAGTGAGCCCCCGGGACGGAAAGGAGATACGCAGTATTTT. The encoded protein is CATSEPPGRKGDTQYF. The rearrangement uses TRBV24-1 and TRBJ2-3; D might be TRBD1 or TRBD2, each matching 5 bases. In germline, CDR1 is KGHDR, CDR2 SFDVKD. The CDR3 loop spans 16 amino acids. Trimming left V 4 bases short and J 5 bases short, with 18 bases between.

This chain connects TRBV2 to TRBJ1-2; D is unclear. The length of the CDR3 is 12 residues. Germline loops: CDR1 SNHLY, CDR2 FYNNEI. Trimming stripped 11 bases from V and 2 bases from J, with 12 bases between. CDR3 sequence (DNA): TGTGCCCAAGGAACAGAAAACTATGGCTACACCTTC. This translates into CAQGTENYGYTF.

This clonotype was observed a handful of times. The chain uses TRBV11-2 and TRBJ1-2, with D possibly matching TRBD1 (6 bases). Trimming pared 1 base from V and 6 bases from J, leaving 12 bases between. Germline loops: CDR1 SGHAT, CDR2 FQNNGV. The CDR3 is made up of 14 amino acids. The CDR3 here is CASSLGYREDGYTF. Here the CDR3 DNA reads TGTGCCAGCAGCTTAGGGTACAGGGAAGATGGCTACACCTTC.

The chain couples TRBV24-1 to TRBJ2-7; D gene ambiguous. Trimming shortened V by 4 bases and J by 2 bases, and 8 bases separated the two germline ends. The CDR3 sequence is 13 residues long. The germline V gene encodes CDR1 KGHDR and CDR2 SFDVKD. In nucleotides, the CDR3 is TGTGCCACCAGTGACCCACGGACCTACGAGCAGTACTTC. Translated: CATSDPRTYEQYF.

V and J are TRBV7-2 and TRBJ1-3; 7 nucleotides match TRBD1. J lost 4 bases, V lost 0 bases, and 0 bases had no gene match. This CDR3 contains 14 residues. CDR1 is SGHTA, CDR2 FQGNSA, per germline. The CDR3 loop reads CASSLATGGNTIYF. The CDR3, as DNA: TGTGCCAGCAGCTTAGCGACAGGGGGAAACACCATATATTTT.

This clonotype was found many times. The CDR3 nucleotides are TGTGCCAGCAGCCTAGGGGGGGTTTGGACTGAAGCTTTCTTT. It yields the protein CASSLGGVWTEAFF. The V and J genes are TRBV7-3 and TRBJ1-1, with a tentative D call TRBD1 (6 bases). The CDR3 has 14 residues. Trimming removed 5 bases from V and 5 bases from J, with 15 bases in between. The germline V gene has CDR1 SGHTA and CDR2 FQGTGA.

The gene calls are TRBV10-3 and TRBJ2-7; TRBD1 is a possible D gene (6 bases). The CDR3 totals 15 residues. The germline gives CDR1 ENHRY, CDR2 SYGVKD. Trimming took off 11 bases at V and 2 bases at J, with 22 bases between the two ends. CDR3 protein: CAHSGYRDNTYEQYF. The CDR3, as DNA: TGTGCCCACTCGGGGTATCGGGACAATACCTACGAGCAGTACTTC.

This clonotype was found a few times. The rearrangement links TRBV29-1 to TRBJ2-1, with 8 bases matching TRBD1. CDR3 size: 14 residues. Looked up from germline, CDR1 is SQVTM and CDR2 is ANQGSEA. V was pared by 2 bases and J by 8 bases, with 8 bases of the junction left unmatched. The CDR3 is CSVERDRGYDEQFF. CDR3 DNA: TGCAGCGTTGAAAGAGACAGGGGTTATGATGAGCAGTTCTTC.

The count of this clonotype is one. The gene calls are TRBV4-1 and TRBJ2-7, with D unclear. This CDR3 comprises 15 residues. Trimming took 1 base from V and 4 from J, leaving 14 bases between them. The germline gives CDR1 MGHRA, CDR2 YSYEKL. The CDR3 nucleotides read TGCGCCAGCAGCCAAGCGGGTCTGGGCCTATACGAGCAGTACTTC. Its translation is CASSQAGLGLYEQYF.

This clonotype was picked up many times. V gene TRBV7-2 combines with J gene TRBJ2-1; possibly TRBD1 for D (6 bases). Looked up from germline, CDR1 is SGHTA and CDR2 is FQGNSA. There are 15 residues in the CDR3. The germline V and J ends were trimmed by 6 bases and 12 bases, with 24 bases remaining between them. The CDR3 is CASRQRLDSRGGQFF. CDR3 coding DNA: TGTGCCAGCAGGCAAAGATTGGACAGCCGAGGGGGGCAGTTCTTC. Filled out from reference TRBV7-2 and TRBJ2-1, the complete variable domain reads GAGVSQSPSNKVTEKGKDVELRCDPISGHTALYWYRQSLGQGLEFLIYFQGNSAPDKSGLPSDRFSAERTGGSVSTLTIQRTQQEDSAVYLCASRQRLDSRGGQFFGPGTRLTVL.

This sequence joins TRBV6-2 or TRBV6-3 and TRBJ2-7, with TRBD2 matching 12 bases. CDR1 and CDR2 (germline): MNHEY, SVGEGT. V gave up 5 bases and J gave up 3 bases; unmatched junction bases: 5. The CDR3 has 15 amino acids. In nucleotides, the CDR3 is TGTGCCAGCAGTCCTAGCGGGGGGGAGGTCTACGAGCAGTACTTC. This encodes CASSPSGGEVYEQYF.

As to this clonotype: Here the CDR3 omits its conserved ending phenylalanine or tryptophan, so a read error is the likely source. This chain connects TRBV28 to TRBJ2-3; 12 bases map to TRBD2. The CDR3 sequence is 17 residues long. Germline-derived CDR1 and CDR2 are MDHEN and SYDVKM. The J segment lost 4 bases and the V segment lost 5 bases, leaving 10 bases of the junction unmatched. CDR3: CASSPPPSGRAPDTQYL. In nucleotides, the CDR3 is TGTGCCAGCAGTCCTCCGCCTAGCGGGAGGGCCCCAGATACGCAGTATCTT.

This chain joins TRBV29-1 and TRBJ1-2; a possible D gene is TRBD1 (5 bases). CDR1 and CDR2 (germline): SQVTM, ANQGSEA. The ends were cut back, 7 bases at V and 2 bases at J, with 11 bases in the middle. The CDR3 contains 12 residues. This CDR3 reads CSAGGENYGYTF. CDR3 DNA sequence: TGCAGCGCGGGGGGGGAAAACTATGGCTACACCTTC.

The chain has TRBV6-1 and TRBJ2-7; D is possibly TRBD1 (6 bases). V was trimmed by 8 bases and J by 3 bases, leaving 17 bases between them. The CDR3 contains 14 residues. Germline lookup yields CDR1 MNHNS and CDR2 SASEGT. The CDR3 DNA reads TGTGCCAGCCACTACCAAACAGGGTACTACGAGCAGTACTTC. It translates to CASHYQTGYYEQYF.

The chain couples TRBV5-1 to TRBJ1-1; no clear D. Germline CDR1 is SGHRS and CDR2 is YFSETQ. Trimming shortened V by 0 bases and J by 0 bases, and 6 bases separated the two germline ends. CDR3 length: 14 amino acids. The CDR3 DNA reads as TGCGCCAGCAGCTTGGTAGGGATGAACACTGAAGCTTTCTTT. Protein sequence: CASSLVGMNTEAFF. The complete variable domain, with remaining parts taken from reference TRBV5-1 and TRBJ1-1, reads KAGVTQTPRYLIKTRGQQVTLSCSPISGHRSVSWYQQTPGQGLQFLFEYFSETQRNKGNFPGRFSGRQFSNSRSEMNVSTLELGDSALYLCASSLVGMNTEAFFGQGTRLTVV.

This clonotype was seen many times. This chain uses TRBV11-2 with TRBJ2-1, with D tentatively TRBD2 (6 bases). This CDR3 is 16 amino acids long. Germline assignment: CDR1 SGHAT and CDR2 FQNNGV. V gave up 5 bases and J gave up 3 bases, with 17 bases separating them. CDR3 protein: CASSPMRGRHYNEQFF. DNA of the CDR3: TGTGCCAGCAGCCCGATGCGGGGACGTCACTACAATGAGCAGTTCTTC. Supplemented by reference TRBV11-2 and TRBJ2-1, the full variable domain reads EAGVAQSPRYKIIEKRQSVAFWCNPISGHATLYWYQQILGQGPKLLIQFQNNGVVDDSQLPKDRFSAERLKGVDSTLKIQPAKLEDSAVYLCASSPMRGRHYNEQFFGPGTRLTVL.

DNA of the CDR3: TGTGCCAGCTCACCAGCAGTAACTAACTATGGCTACACCTTC. Protein: CASSPAVTNYGYTF. The rearrangement links TRBV18 to TRBJ1-2; the D is unclear. This CDR3 is 14 amino acids long. Germline V CDR1 and CDR2: KGHSH, LQKENI. The ends were cut back, 2 bases at V and 0 bases at J, with 7 bases in the middle. The variable domain in full, completed from reference TRBV18 and TRBJ1-2, reads NAGVMQNPRHLVRRRGQEARLRCSPMKGHSHVYWYRQLPEEGLKFMVYLQKENIIDESGMPKERFSAEFPKEGPSILRIQQVVRGDSAAYFCASSPAVTNYGYTFGSGTRLTVV.

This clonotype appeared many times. Here the CDR3 DNA reads TGTGCCAGCAGCTTAAATCGGGACGTCAATGAGCAGTTCTTC. Protein sequence: CASSLNRDVNEQFF. This chain uses TRBV7-9 with TRBJ2-1; tentatively, D is TRBD1 or TRBD2 (5 bases each). The CDR3 contains 14 residues. Between the trimmed V and J ends, which lost 2 bases and 6 bases, there was a span of 11 bases. Germline CDR1 reads SEHNR; CDR2 reads FQNEAQ (reference sequence).

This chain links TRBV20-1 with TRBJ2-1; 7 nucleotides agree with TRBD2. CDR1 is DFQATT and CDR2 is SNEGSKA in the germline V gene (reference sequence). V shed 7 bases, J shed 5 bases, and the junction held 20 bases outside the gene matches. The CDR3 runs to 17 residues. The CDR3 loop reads CSVLPSLGLPYNNEQFF. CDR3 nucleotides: TGCAGTGTCCTGCCGTCGCTGGGACTACCCTATAACAATGAGCAGTTCTTC.

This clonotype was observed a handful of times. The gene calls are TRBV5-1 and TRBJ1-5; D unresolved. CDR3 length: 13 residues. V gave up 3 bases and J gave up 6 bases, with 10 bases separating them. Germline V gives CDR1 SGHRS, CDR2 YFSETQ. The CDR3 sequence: CASSYETGQPQHF. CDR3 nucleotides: TGCGCCAGCAGCTACGAGACGGGTCAGCCCCAGCATTTT.

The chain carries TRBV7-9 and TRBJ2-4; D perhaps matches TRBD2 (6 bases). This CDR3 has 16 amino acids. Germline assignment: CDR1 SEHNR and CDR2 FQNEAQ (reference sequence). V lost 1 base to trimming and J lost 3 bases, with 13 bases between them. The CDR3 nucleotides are TGTGCCAGCAGCTTAGTAGGCGGAGGGTTCAAAAACATTCAGTACTTC. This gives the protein CASSLVGGGFKNIQYF.

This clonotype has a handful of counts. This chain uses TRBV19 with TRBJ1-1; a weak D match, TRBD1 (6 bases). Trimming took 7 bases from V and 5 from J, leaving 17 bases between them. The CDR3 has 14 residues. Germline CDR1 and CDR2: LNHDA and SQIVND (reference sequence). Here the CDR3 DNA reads TGTGCCAGTATGGTGAGGGGAGGGGGGACTGAAGCTTTCTTT. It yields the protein CASMVRGGGTEAFF.

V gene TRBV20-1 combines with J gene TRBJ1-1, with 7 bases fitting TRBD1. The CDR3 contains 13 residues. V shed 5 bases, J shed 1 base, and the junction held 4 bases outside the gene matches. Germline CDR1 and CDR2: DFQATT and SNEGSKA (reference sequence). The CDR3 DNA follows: TGCAGTGCTCGCCGGGACAGGAACACTGAAGCTTTCTTT. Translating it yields CSARRDRNTEAFF.

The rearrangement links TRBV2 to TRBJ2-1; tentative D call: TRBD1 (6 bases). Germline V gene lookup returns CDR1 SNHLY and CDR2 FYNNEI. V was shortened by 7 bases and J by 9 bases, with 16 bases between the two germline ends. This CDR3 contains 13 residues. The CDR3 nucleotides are TGTGCCAGCACCCTTGAAGGGGGAAGTGAGCAGTTCTTC. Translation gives CASTLEGGSEQFF.

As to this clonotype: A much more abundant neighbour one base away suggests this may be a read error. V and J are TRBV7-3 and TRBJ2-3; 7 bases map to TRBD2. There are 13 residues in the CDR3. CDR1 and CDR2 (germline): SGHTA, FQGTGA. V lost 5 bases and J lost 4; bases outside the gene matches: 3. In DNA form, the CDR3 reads TGTGCCAGCAGCCGGGACTACTCAGATACGCAGTATTTT. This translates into CASSRDYSDTQYF. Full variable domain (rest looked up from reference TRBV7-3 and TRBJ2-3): GAGVSQTPSNKVTEKGKYVELRCDPISGHTALYWYRQSLGQGPEFLIYFQGTGAADDSGLPNDRFFAVRPEGSVSTLKIQRTERGDSAVYLCASSRDYSDTQYFGPGTRLTVL.

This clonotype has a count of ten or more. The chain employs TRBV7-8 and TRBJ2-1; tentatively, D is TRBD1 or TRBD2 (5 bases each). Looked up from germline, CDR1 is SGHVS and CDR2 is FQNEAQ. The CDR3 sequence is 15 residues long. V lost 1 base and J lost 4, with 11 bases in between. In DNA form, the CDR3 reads TGTGCCAGCAGCTTAGACGGGACGTCATACAATGAGCAGTTCTTC. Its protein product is CASSLDGTSYNEQFF.

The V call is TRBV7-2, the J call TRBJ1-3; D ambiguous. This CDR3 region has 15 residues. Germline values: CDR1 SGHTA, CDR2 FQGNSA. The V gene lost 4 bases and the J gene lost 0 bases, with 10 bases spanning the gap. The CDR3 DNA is TGTGCCAGCAGCTCGGACCCTAGCTCTGGAAACACCATATATTTT. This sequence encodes CASSSDPSSGNTIYF.

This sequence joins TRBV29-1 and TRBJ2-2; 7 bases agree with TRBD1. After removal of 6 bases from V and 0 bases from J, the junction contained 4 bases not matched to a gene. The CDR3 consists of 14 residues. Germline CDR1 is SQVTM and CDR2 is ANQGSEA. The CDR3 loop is CSVSDRPNTGELFF. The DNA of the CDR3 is TGCAGCGTCTCGGACAGGCCGAACACCGGGGAGCTGTTTTTT.

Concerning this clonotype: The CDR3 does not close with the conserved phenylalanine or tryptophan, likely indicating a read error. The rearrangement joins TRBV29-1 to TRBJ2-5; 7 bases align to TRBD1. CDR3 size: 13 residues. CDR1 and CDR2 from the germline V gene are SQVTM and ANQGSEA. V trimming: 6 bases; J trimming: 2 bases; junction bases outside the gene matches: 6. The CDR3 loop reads CSVAGTDQETQYL. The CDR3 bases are TGCAGCGTCGCCGGGACAGATCAAGAGACCCAGTACCTC.